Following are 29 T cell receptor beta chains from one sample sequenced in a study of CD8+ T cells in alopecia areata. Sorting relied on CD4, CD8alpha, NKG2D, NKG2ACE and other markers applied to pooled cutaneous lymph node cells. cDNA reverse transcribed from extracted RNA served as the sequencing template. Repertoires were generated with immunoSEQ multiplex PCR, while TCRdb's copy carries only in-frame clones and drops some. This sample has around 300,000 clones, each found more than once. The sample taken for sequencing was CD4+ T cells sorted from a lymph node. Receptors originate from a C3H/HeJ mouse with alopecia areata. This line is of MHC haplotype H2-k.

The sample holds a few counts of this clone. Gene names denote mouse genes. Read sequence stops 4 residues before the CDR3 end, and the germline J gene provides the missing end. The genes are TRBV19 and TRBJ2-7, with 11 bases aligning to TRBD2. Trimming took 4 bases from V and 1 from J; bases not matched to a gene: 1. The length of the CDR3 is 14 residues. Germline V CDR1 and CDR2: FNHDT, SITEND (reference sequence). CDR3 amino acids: CASSGDWGSYEQYF. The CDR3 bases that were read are TGTGCCAGCAGTGGGGACTGGGGGTCCTAT.

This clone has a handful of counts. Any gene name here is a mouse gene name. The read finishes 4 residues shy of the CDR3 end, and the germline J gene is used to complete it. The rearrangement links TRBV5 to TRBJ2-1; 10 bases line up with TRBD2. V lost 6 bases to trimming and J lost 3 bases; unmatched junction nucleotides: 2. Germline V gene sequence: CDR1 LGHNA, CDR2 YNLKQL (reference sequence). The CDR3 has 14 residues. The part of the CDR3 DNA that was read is TGTGCCAGCAGTCTGGGGGGGCGCTATGCT. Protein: CASSLGGRYA. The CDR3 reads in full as CASSLGGRYAEQFF.

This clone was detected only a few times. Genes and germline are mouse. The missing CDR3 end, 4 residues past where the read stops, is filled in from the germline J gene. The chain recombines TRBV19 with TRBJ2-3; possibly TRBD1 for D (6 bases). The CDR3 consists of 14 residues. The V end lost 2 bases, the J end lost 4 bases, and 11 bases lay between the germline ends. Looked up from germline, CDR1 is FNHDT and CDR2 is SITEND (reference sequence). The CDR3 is CASSIDGTTETLYF. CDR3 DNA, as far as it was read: TGTGCCAGCAGTATTGACGGGACAACAGAA.

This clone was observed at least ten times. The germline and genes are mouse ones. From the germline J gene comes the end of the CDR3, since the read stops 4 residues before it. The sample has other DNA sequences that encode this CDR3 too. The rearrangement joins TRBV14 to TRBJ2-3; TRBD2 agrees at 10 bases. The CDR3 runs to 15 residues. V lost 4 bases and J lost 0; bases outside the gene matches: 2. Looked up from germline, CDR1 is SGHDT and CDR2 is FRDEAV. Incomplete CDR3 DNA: TGTGCCAGCAGTCGGACTGGGGGTAGTGCAGAA. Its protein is CASSRTGGSAE. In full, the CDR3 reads CASSRTGGSAETLYF. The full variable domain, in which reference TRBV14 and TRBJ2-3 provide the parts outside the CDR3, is EAGVTQSPRYAVLQEGQAVSFWCDPISGHDTLYWYQQPRDQGPQLLVYFRDEAVIDNSQLPSDRFSAVRPKGTNSTLKIQSAKQGDTATYLCASSRTGGSAETLYFGSGTRLTVL.

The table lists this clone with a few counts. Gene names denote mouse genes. Incomplete CDR3 DNA: TGTGCCAGCAGTGACCGACATACAAACACCGGG. Its protein product is CASSDRHTNTG. The full CDR3 reads CASSDRHTNTGQLYF. This chain connects TRBV13-1 to TRBJ2-2; D not certain. The missing CDR3 end, 4 residues past where the read stops, is filled in from the germline J gene. Germline CDR1 is NSHNY and CDR2 is SYGAGN. CDR3 size: 15 residues. V was cut by 2 bases and J by 0 bases, with 8 bases left in between.

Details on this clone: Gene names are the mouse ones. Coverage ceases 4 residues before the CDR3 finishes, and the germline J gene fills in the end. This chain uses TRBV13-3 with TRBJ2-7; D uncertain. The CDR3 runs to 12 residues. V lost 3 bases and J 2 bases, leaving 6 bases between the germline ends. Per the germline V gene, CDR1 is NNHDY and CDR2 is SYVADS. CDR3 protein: CASSAQTYEQYF. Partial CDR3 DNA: TGTGCCAGCAGTGCACAAACCTAT.

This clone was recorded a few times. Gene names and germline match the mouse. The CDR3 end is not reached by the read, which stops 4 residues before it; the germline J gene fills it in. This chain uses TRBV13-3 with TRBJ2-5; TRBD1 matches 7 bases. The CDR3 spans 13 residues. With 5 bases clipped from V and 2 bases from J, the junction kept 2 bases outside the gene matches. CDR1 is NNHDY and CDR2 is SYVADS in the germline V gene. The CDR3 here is CASRGQSQDTQYF. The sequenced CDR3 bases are TGTGCCAGCAGGGGACAGTCCCAAGAC.

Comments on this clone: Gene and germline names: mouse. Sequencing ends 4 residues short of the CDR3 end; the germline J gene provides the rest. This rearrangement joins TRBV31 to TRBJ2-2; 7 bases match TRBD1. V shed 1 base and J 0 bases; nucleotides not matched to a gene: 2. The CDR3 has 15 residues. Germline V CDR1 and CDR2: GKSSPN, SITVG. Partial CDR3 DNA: TGTGCCTGGAGTCGGGGACAGCCAAACACCGGG. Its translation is CAWSRGQPNTG. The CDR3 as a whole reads CAWSRGQPNTGQLYF.

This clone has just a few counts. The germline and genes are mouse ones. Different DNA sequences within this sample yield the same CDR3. The CDR3: CASSSTGGNTGQLYF. CDR3 bases read: TGTGCTAGCAGTAGTACAGGGGGCAACACCGGG. This chain joins TRBV17 and TRBJ2-2, with 9 bases matching TRBD1. The missing CDR3 end, 4 residues past where the read stops, is filled in from the germline J gene. CDR1 is MNHDT and CDR2 is YYDKIL in the germline V gene. This CDR3 is built from 15 residues. J lost 2 bases, V lost 3 bases, and 1 base had no gene match. The whole variable domain, remainder taken from reference TRBV17 and TRBJ2-2, is DTTVKQNPRYKLARVGKPVNLICSQTMNHDTMYWYQKKPNQAPKLLLFYYDKILNREADTFEKFQSSRPNNSFCSLYIGSAGLEYSAMYLCASSSTGGNTGQLYFGEGSKLTVL.

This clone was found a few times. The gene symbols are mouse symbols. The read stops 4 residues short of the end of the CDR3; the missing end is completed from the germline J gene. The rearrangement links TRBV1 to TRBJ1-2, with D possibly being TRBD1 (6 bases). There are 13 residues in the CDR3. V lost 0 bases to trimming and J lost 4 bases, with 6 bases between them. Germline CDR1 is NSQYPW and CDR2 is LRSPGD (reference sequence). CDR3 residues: CTCSAEGGSDYTF. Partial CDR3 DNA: TGCACCTGCAGTGCAGAAGGGGGCTCC.

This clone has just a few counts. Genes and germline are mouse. CDR3 sequence: CASATGGVSAETLYF. The sequenced CDR3 bases are TGTGCCAGCGCCACTGGGGGCGTTAGTGCAGAA. The V call is TRBV19, the J call TRBJ2-3; 8 positions agree with TRBD2. The missing CDR3 end, 4 residues past where the read stops, is filled in from the germline J gene. V shed 7 bases, J shed 0 bases, and the junction held 7 bases outside the gene matches. This CDR3 is 15 amino acids long. Germline CDR1 FNHDT, CDR2 SITEND (reference sequence).

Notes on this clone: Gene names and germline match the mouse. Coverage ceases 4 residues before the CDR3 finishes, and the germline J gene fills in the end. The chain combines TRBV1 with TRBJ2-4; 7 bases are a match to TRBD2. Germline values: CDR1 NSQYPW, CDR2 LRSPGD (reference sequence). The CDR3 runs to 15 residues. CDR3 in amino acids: CTCSAQSGGGNTLYF. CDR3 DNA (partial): TGCACCTGCAGTGCACAATCCGGGGGGGGTAAC. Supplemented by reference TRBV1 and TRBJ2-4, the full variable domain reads VTLLEQNPRWRLVPRGQAVNLRCILKNSQYPWMSWYQQDLQKQLQWLFTLRSPGDKEVKSLPGADYLATRVTDTELRLQVANMSQGRTLYCTCSAQSGGGNTLYFGAGTRLSVL.

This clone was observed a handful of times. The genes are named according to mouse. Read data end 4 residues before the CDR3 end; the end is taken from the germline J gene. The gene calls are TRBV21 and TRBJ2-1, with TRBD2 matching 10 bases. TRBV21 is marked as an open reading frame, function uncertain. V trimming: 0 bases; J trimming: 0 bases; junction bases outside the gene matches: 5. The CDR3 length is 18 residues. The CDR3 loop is CASSQSRTGGDNYAEQFF. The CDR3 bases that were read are TGTGCTAGCAGTCAATCAAGGACTGGGGGAGATAACTATGCT.

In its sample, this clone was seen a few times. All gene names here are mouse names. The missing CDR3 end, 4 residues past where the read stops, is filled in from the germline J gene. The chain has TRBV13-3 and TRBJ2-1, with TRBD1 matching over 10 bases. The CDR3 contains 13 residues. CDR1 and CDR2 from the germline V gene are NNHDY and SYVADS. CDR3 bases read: TGTGCCAGCAGAGGGACAGGGGTCCCT. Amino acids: CASRGTGVP. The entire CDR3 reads CASRGTGVPEQFF.

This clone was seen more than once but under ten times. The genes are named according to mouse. The covered CDR3 bases are TGTGCCAGCGGTGGGACTGGGGGGCTTAACTATGCT. This translates into CASGGTGGLNYA. The complete CDR3 protein is CASGGTGGLNYAEQFF. This chain joins TRBV13-2 and TRBJ2-1; TRBD2 agrees at 11 bases. The read finishes 4 residues shy of the CDR3 end, and the germline J gene is used to complete it. Germline V CDR1 and CDR2: NNHNN, SYGAGS (reference sequence). Trimming at V came to 3 bases and at J to 0 bases, leaving 2 bases not matched to a gene. The CDR3 sequence is 16 residues long.

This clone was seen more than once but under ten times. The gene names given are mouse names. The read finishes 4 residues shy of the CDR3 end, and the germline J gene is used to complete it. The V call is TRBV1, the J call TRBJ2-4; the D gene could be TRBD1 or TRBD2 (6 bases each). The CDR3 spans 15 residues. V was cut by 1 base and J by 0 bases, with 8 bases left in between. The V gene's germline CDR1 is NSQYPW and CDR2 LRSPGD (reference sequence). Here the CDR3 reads CTCSAGGPSQNTLYF. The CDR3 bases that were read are TGCACCTGCAGTGCAGGGGGGCCTAGTCAAAAC.

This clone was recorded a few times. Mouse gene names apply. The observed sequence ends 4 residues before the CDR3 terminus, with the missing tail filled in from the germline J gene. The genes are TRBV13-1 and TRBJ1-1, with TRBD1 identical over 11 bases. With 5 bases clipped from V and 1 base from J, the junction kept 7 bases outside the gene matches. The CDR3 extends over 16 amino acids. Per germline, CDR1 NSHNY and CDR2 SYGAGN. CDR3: CASSPDRGHRNTEVFF. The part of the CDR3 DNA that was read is TGTGCCAGCAGCCCGGACAGGGGGCATAGGAACACA.

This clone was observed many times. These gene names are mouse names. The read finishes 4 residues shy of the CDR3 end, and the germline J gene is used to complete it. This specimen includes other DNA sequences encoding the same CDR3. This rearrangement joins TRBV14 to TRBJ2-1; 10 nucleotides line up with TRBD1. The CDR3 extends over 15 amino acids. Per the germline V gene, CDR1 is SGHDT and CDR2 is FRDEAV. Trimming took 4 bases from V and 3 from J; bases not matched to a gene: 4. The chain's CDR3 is CASSPGTGVYAEQFF. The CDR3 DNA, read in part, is TGTGCCAGCAGTCCCGGGACAGGGGTCTATGCT. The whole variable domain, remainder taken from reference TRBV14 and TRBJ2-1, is EAGVTQSPRYAVLQEGQAVSFWCDPISGHDTLYWYQQPRDQGPQLLVYFRDEAVIDNSQLPSDRFSAVRPKGTNSTLKIQSAKQGDTATYLCASSPGTGVYAEQFFGPGTRLTVL.

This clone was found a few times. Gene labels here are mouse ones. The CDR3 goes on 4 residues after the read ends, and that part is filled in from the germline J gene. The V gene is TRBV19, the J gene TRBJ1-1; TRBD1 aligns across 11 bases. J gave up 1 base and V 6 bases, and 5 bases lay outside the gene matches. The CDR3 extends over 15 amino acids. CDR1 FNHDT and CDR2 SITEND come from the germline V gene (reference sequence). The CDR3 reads CASTPGTGGNTEVFF. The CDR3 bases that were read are TGTGCCAGCACCCCCGGGACAGGGGGAAACACA.

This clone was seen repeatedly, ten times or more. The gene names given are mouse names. CDR3 protein: CASTRDTYAEQFF. The sequenced CDR3 bases are TGTGCTAGCACCCGGGACACCTATGCT. The genes are TRBV17 and TRBJ2-1; TRBD1 might be the D (6 bases). The read ends 4 residues before the CDR3 terminus; that terminus is restored from the germline J gene. Germline CDR1 reads MNHDT; CDR2 reads YYDKIL. V was trimmed by 7 bases and J by 3 bases, leaving 10 bases between them. The CDR3 runs to 13 residues.

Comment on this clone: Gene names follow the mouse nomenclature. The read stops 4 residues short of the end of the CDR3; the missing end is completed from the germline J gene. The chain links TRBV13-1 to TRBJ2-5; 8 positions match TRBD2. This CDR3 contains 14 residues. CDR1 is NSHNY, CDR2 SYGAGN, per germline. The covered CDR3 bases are TGTGCCAGCAGGAGACTGGGGTACGAAGAC. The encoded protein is CASRRLGYED. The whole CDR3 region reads CASRRLGYEDTQYF.

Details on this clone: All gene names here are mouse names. Here the CDR3 reads CASSHGTGGTETLYF. The CDR3 DNA, read in part, is TGTGCCAGCAGCCACGGGACTGGGGGGACAGAA. The chain uses TRBV5 and TRBJ2-3; 12 positions match TRBD2. Sequencing ends 4 residues short of the CDR3 end; the germline J gene provides the rest. Germline CDR1 LGHNA, CDR2 YNLKQL (reference sequence). V shed 3 bases, J shed 4 bases, and the junction held 2 bases outside the gene matches. The CDR3 sequence is 15 residues long.

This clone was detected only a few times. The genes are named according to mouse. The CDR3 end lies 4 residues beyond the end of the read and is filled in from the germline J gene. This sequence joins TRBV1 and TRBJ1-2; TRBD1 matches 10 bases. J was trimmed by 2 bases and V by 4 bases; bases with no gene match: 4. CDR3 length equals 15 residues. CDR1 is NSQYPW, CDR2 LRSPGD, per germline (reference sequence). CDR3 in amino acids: CTCSGPGQGNSDYTF. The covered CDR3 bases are TGCACCTGCAGTGGACCGGGACAGGGGAACTCC.

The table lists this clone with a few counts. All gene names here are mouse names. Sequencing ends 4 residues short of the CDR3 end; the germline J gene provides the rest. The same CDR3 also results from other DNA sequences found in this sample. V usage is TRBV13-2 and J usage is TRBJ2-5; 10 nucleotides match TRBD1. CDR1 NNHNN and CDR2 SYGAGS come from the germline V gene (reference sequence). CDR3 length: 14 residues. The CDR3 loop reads CASGGPGQGDTQYF. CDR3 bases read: TGTGCCAGCGGTGGTCCGGGACAGGGGGAC.

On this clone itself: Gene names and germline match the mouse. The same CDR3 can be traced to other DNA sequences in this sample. The sequenced CDR3 bases are TGCACCTGCAGTGCAGTGCAGACAAACACA. It encodes CTCSAVQTNT. The complete CDR3 reads CTCSAVQTNTEVFF. The rearrangement links TRBV1 to TRBJ1-1; D unclear. From the germline J gene comes the end of the CDR3, since the read stops 4 residues before it. Germline V lookup: CDR1 NSQYPW, CDR2 LRSPGD (reference sequence). V lost 1 base, J lost 0 bases, and 6 bases lay in between. This CDR3 has 14 residues.

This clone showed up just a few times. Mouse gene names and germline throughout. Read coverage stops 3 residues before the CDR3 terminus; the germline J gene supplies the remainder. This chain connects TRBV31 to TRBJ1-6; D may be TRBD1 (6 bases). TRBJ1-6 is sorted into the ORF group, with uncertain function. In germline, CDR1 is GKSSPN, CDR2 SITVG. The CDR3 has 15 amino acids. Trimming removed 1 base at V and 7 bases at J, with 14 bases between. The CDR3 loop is CAWSPGTPWNSPLYF. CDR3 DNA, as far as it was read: TGTGCCTGGAGTCCGGGGACACCCTGGAATTCGCCC.

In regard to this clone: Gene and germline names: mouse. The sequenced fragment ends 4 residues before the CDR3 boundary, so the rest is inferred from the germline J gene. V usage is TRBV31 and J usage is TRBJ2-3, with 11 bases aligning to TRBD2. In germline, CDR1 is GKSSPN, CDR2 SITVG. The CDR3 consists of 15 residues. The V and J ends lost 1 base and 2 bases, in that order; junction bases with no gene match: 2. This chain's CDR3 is CAWSPDWGVAETLYF. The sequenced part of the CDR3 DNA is TGTGCCTGGAGTCCGGACTGGGGGGTTGCAGAA.

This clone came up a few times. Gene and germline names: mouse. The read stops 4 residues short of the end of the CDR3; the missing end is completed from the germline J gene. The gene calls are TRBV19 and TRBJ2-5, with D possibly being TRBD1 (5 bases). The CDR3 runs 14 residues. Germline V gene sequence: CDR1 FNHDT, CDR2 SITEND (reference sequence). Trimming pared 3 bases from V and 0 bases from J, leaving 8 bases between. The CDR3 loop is CASSNDSNQDTQYF. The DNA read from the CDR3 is TGTGCCAGCAGTAACGACAGTAACCAAGAC.

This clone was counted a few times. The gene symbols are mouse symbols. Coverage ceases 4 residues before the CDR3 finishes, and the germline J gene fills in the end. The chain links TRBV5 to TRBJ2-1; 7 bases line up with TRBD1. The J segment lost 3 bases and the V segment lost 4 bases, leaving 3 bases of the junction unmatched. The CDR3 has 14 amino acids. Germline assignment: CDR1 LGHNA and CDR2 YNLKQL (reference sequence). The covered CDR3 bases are TGTGCCAGCAGCCCCTCAGGGGGCTATGCT. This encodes CASSPSGGYA. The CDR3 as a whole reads CASSPSGGYAEQFF.